A selection of T cell receptor beta chains follows, all from one sample in a study of shared clonotypes between healthy human individuals. Clones were read by immunoSEQ multiplex PCR, and TCRdb kept only the in-frame ones, dropping some. The profile shows tens of thousands of clones, around 57% of them singletons. Sequenced: memory CD8+ T cells sorted from blood. These receptors were collected from a man aged 25 to 40 in good health. CDR3s include the opening cysteine and the closing phenylalanine or tryptophan.

V gene	J gene	CDR3 protein
TRBV7-9	TRBJ2-7	CASRPPGTGNHEQYF
TRBV7-2	TRBJ1-2	CASSFPGGLYGYTF
TRBV15	TRBJ2-3	CATSRGSFTDTQYF
TRBV2	TRBJ1-2	CASSEGGRVGYGYTF
TRBV6-6	TRBJ2-7	CASKGIGYEQYF
TRBV13	TRBJ2-3	CASSLYGTRADTQYF
TRBV27	TRBJ2-2	CASSLRSSRVDTGELFF
TRBV20-1	TRBJ1-1	CSAWEDTEAFF
TRBV9	TRBJ2-7	CASSVEGLDAFYEQYF
TRBV11-2	TRBJ2-3	CASSLGTGANTDTQYF
TRBV18	TRBJ2-5	CASSPDNPQETQYF
TRBV19	TRBJ2-2	CASEKTSGTNTGELFF
TRBV27	TRBJ2-2	CASKPGANLNTGELFF
TRBV2	TRBJ2-1	CASRKTSYGEQFF
TRBV15	TRBJ2-1	CATSRDGAGGPNEQFF
TRBV6-1	TRBJ2-1	CASSEEGSRPYNEQFF
TRBV7-8	TRBJ1-5	CASSSGGGQPQHF
TRBV29-1	TRBJ1-1	CSVDFNFAREVTEAFF
TRBV19	TRBJ2-2	CASSPYTGELFF
TRBV27	TRBJ1-5	CASSNYPPQGNQPQHF
TRBV7-8	TRBJ2-7	CASGPGTSSYEQYF
TRBV7-9	TRBJ1-4	CASSTPQGLNEKLFF
TRBV18	TRBJ2-6	CASSLGQGNGGANVLTF
TRBV13	TRBJ2-3	CASSLLAGASTDTQYF
TRBV19	TRBJ1-5	CASSWRGNQPQHF
TRBV7-8	TRBJ2-7	CASSLTALGFDRGAYEQYF
TRBV4-2	TRBJ2-7	CASSQVVWSGGRSYEQYF
TRBV6-4	TRBJ2-3	CASSVSGSTDTQYF
TRBV19	TRBJ2-1	CASSITHNNEQFF
TRBV27	TRBJ2-2	CASSEPSQMGTGELFF
TRBV28	TRBJ2-7	CASSLHRGGYEQYF
TRBV27	TRBJ2-1	CASLPQSEGNEQFF
TRBV5-1	TRBJ2-3	CASSLAADTQYF
TRBV2	TRBJ2-7	CASPSGDEQYF
TRBV7-9	TRBJ2-1	CASSPKARVANEQFF
TRBV5-1	TRBJ2-3	CASSLTSAFTDTQYF
TRBV2	TRBJ1-5	CASSRDLMGQPQHF
TRBV4-3	TRBJ1-1	CASSPGQGYTEAFF
TRBV6-1	TRBJ1-2	CASSRDRGFYYGYTF
TRBV7-9	TRBJ2-7	CASSTPGTPERYEQYF
TRBV5-1	TRBJ2-2	CASSFSPAGELFF
TRBV6-5	TRBJ2-7	CASSSGQGWHEQYF
TRBV29-1	TRBJ2-7	CSVGDITGEQYF
TRBV7-2	TRBJ2-1	CASSQMLLDSANEQFF
TRBV7-6	TRBJ2-6	CASRSDRSGANVLTF
TRBV27	TRBJ2-1	CASSPPRLAGVNEQFF
TRBV18	TRBJ2-7	CASSRLERYEQYF
TRBV28	TRBJ1-1	CASTFRSPGQGAGTEAFF
TRBV4-3	TRBJ1-3	CASSQDRGGSGNTIYF
TRBV18	TRBJ1-2	CASSHPAGGGYTF
TRBV5-6	TRBJ2-1	CASSFPGGVYNEQFF
TRBV7-9	TRBJ2-3	CASQLGLGTGSADTQYF
TRBV6-6	TRBJ2-7	CASSLDGTYEQYF
TRBV9	TRBJ2-7	CASSGMSSYEQYF